At least ten counts were recorded for the clone carrying this T cell receptor (beta chain). Its cognate antigen is unknown. The data belong to a study of identical twins. From the 5' RACE reads, TCRdb called clonotypes with MiXCR, one entry per CDR3 protein. The table includes roughly 490,000 distinct CDR3 sequences, roughly an eighth detected once. Study-wide findings and caveats: Alpha sequences that were out-of-frame and twin-shared showed an excess of low generation probability.

V was shortened by 2 bases and J by 0 bases, with 7 bases between the two germline ends. Germline CDR1 and CDR2: MNHEY and SVGEGT. There are 14 residues in the CDR3. The data also belong to a second study, concerning yellow fever vaccine responses in identical twins.

The sequenced sample consisted of CD4+ T cells sorted from blood. The TCR originated in a woman under 30 in good health. J is TRBJ1-1 and V is TRBV6-2 or TRBV6-3; the D is unclear. DNA of the CDR3: TGTGCCAGCAGTTACAGGGATTTGAACACTGAAGCTTTCTTT. Its translation: CASSYRDLNTEAFF.